This T cell receptor beta chain came from a study of T-cell memory formation after mild COVID-19. As regards this clonotype: Its cognate antigen is unknown.

Germline V gives CDR1 SGHRS, CDR2 YFSETQ. The CDR3 has 14 amino acids. Trimming stripped 4 bases from V and 4 bases from J, with 14 bases between. Overall study results and limits: Contracting CD8+ clones were enriched in EMRA, CD4+ mainly in CM and EM.

TCRdb reanalysed the 5' RACE reads using MiXCR and keeps one entry per CDR3 protein. The repertoire includes about 160,000 distinct CDR3 sequences, 25% to 40% of them detected once, and about 12% sits in the top ten. The chain links TRBV5-1 to TRBJ1-2; D gene unclear. Sequencing was performed on PBMCs or a T cell subset sorted from them (not recorded which). This TCR was sampled from an adult woman who had mild COVID-19 (a few samples of this study predate the infection). Cell type and time point are not known. The CDR3: CASSPSTNSYGYTF. CDR3 in DNA: TGCGCCAGCAGCCCGTCGACAAATAGCTATGGCTACACCTTC.